What follows are 30 T cell receptor beta chains derived from one specimen sequenced in a study of cytomegalovirus exposure and HLA in healthy donors. Primers: 60 Vbeta forward and 13 Jbeta reverse. TCRdb keeps only in-frame clones here, not all; method: immunoSEQ multiplex PCR. The sample carries some 150,000 clones, less than 65% recorded once. Sequencing used PBMCs. All receptors come from a woman in her twenties or thirties in good health and CMV-seropositive.

This clone was observed a few times. The chain couples TRBV2 to TRBJ2-3; a possible D gene is TRBD2 (5 bases). V was clipped by 0 bases and J by 3 bases, with 13 bases between them. The CDR3 totals 16 residues. CDR1 and CDR2 from the germline V gene are SNHLY and FYNNEI. The CDR3, as DNA: TGTGCCAGCAGTGAAGCCTCGGGGAGAATTACAGATACGCAGTATTTT. The encoded protein is CASSEASGRITDTQYF. The full variable domain, with the rest looked up from reference TRBV2 and TRBJ2-3, is EPEVTQTPSHQVTQMGQEVILRCVPISNHLYFYWYRQILGQKVEFLVSFYNNEISEKSEIFDDQFSVERPDGSNFTLKIRSTKLEDSAMYFCASSEASGRITDTQYFGPGTRLTVL.

The genes are TRBV9 and TRBJ1-1; TRBD1 matches at 7 bases. Germline-derived CDR1 and CDR2 are SGDLS and YYNGEE. V lost 2 bases and J lost 3; bases outside the gene matches: 1. The CDR3 sequence is 13 residues long. CDR3 DNA sequence: TGTGCCAGCAGCGTCGACAGGGACACTGAAGCTTTCTTT. Translated, it gives CASSVDRDTEAFF. Filled out from reference TRBV9 and TRBJ1-1, the complete variable domain reads DSGVTQTPKHLITATGQRVTLRCSPRSGDLSVYWYQQSLDQGLQFLIQYYNGEERAKGNILERFSAQQFPDLHSELNLSSLELGDSALYFCASSVDRDTEAFFGQGTRLTVV.

The chain couples TRBV7-6 to TRBJ1-5, with D unresolved. Germline V gene lookup returns CDR1 SGHVS and CDR2 FNYEAQ. This CDR3 region has 15 residues. V lost 5 bases and J lost 2, with 13 bases in between. CDR3 coding DNA: TGTGCCAGCAGCCGGTCTGGGCAGGGCAATCAGCCCCAGCATTTT. Encoded protein: CASSRSGQGNQPQHF.

The V call is TRBV30, the J call TRBJ2-2; D is unresolved. The germline V gene has CDR1 GTSNPN and CDR2 SVGIG (reference sequence). There are 14 residues in the CDR3. Trimming removed 4 bases at V and 2 bases at J, with 11 bases between. Here the CDR3 reads CAWIRHSNTGELFF. In DNA form, the CDR3 reads TGTGCCTGGATCCGGCACAGTAACACCGGGGAGCTGTTTTTT.

A few counts support this clone. The V call is TRBV6-5, the J call TRBJ1-1; the match to TRBD1 covers 10 bases. Germline trimming cut 2 bases from V and 6 bases from J; bases unmatched to any gene: 3. The CDR3 has 14 residues. The germline V gene encodes CDR1 MNHEY and CDR2 SVGAGI. CDR3 sequence: CASSYPGTGAEAFF. CDR3 DNA sequence: TGTGCCAGCAGTTACCCCGGGACAGGGGCTGAAGCTTTCTTT.

The chain joins TRBV5-1 to TRBJ2-7; D possibly corresponds to TRBD2 (6 bases). Trimming removed 0 bases at V and 5 bases at J, with 21 bases between. The CDR3 covers 17 residues. From germline, CDR1 is SGHRS and CDR2 YFSETQ. CDR3 residues: CASSLEGSGGIRNEQYF. CDR3 in DNA: TGCGCCAGCAGCTTGGAGGGTAGCGGCGGGATCAGGAACGAGCAGTACTTC. Full variable domain (rest looked up from reference TRBV5-1 and TRBJ2-7): KAGVTQTPRYLIKTRGQQVTLSCSPISGHRSVSWYQQTPGQGLQFLFEYFSETQRNKGNFPGRFSGRQFSNSRSEMNVSTLELGDSALYLCASSLEGSGGIRNEQYFGPGTRLTVT.

This chain uses TRBV10-3 with TRBJ2-2, with D uncertain. The CDR3 is 14 amino acids. Between the trimmed V and J ends, which lost 2 bases and 1 base, there was a span of 5 bases. Germline lookup yields CDR1 ENHRY and CDR2 SYGVKD. CDR3 protein: CAISEVQNTGELFF. The CDR3 DNA follows: TGTGCCATCAGTGAGGTCCAGAACACCGGGGAGCTGTTTTTT.

This clone occurred a few times. A much larger clone differs by one base, so this may be a read error. V and J are TRBV28 and TRBJ2-5, with a tentative D call TRBD2 (6 bases). V dropped 7 bases and J dropped 2 bases, with 14 bases sitting between them. From germline, CDR1 is MDHEN and CDR2 SYDVKM. The CDR3 runs to 14 residues. This chain's CDR3 is CASTAWEVQETQYF. In DNA, the CDR3 is TGTGCCAGCACTGCTTGGGAGGTGCAAGAGACCCAGTACTTC.

This chain uses TRBV10-3 with TRBJ1-1; TRBD1 might be the D (6 bases). The CDR3 totals 15 residues. Trimming took off 0 bases at V and 5 bases at J, with 13 bases between the two ends. Germline V gene lookup returns CDR1 ENHRY and CDR2 SYGVKD. The CDR3 here is CAISESRGRGTEAFF. The CDR3 DNA is TGTGCCATCAGTGAGTCGAGGGGAAGGGGGACTGAAGCTTTCTTT.

In its sample, this clone was seen a few times. V is TRBV28 and J is TRBJ1-5; no firm D call. CDR1 is MDHEN, CDR2 SYDVKM, per germline. This CDR3 spans 13 amino acids. Trimming left V 3 bases short and J 6 bases short, with 9 bases between. CDR3 residues: CASSLVRSQPQHF. In nucleotides, the CDR3 is TGTGCCAGCAGTTTGGTCCGTAGTCAGCCCCAGCATTTT.

This chain uses TRBV4-1 with TRBJ2-2; TRBD2 matches 7 bases. CDR1 and CDR2 (germline): MGHRA, YSYEKL. This CDR3 has 16 residues. Trimming cost V 4 bases and J 3 bases; bases outside gene matches: 8. The CDR3 DNA reads as TGCGCCAGCAGCCCCAAACCGGGACTACACACCGGGGAGCTGTTTTTT. This sequence encodes CASSPKPGLHTGELFF.

This clone appeared once. The chain joins TRBV29-1 to TRBJ2-5; 8 bases map to TRBD1. The DNA end is more similar to TRBJ2-7, so the J call may be wrong. Germline V gives CDR1 SQVTM, CDR2 ANQGSEA. CDR3 length: 16 amino acids. CDR3: CSVEGLSGGFSYEQYF. The CDR3 bases are TGCAGCGTTGAAGGGCTGTCAGGGGGCTTCTCCTACGAGCAGTACTTC.

This clone was found once. The rearrangement joins TRBV6-1 to TRBJ1-5; D is perhaps TRBD1 (6 bases). Germline V gene lookup returns CDR1 MNHNS and CDR2 SASEGT. V was pared by 8 bases and J by 7 bases, with 18 bases between. The CDR3 spans 14 residues. The CDR3 protein is CASHERGAGQPQHF. DNA for the CDR3: TGTGCCAGCCACGAACGGGGGGCTGGACAGCCCCAGCATTTT.

The chain recombines TRBV30 with TRBJ1-5; TRBD1 agrees at 8 bases. The CDR3 spans 14 residues. Trimming cost V 2 bases and J 6 bases; bases outside gene matches: 6. Germline V gene sequence: CDR1 GTSNPN, CDR2 SVGIG (reference sequence). The CDR3 loop is CAWSLTGVSQPQHF. The CDR3 region has the DNA TGTGCCTGGAGTTTGACAGGGGTAAGTCAGCCCCAGCATTTT.

The chain employs TRBV7-9 and TRBJ2-7; D is possibly TRBD1 (6 bases). CDR1 and CDR2 from the germline V gene are SEHNR and FQNEAQ (reference sequence). The CDR3 loop spans 15 amino acids. V lost 2 bases, J lost 3 bases, and 14 bases lay in between. CDR3 DNA sequence: TGTGCCAGCAGCTTAATCGACAGGCCCCACTACGAGCAGTACTTC. Its translation: CASSLIDRPHYEQYF. The entire variable domain, with the rest obtained from reference TRBV7-9 and TRBJ2-7, is as follows: DTGVSQNPRHKITKRGQNVTFRCDPISEHNRLYWYRQTLGQGPEFLTYFQNEAQLEKSRLLSDRFSAERPKGSFSTLEIQRTEQGDSAMYLCASSLIDRPHYEQYFGPGTRLTVT.

V usage is TRBV6-5 and J usage is TRBJ2-1; D gene unclear. Germline V gene sequence: CDR1 MNHEY, CDR2 SVGAGI. The germline V and J ends were trimmed by 7 bases and 0 bases, with 13 bases remaining between them. The CDR3 is made up of 15 amino acids. The CDR3 coding sequence is TGTGCCAGCAACCCTATACAGAGCTCCTACAATGAGCAGTTCTTC. Protein: CASNPIQSSYNEQFF.

The chain couples TRBV29-1 to TRBJ2-7; 11 bases map to TRBD1. Per germline, CDR1 SQVTM and CDR2 ANQGSEA. The CDR3 sequence is 14 residues long. V dropped 4 bases and J dropped 2; count of bases not matched to a gene: 4. The CDR3 protein is CSVVQGQGAYEQYF. In DNA, the CDR3 is TGCAGCGTTGTTCAGGGACAGGGGGCCTACGAGCAGTACTTC.

The V and J genes are TRBV11-2 and TRBJ1-1; D uncertain. The CDR3 runs to 13 residues. Per germline, CDR1 SGHAT and CDR2 FQNNGV. V gave up 3 bases and J gave up 1 base, with 6 bases separating them. CDR3 in amino acids: CASSFNRNTEAFF. For the CDR3, the DNA is TGTGCCAGCAGCTTTAATAGGAACACTGAAGCTTTCTTT.

The chain has TRBV30 and TRBJ1-4, with D possibly being TRBD1 (5 bases). The V gene's germline CDR1 is GTSNPN and CDR2 SVGIG (reference sequence). The length of the CDR3 is 12 residues. The V end was cut by 0 bases, the J end by 7 bases, with 6 bases between. DNA for the CDR3: TGTGCCTGGAGTGTAACAGGTGAAAAACTGTTTTTT. Protein: CAWSVTGEKLFF.

This sequence joins TRBV5-1 and TRBJ1-2, with 7 bases lining up with TRBD1. V shed 4 bases, J shed 5 bases, and the junction held 2 bases outside the gene matches. The CDR3 is 12 residues long. CDR1 is SGHRS, CDR2 YFSETQ, per germline. In DNA form, the CDR3 reads TGCGCCAGCAGCCCGGGACAGTATGGCTACACCTTC. This gives the protein CASSPGQYGYTF.

The V and J genes are TRBV7-8 and TRBJ1-2; 7 bases are shared with TRBD1. The CDR3 extends over 15 amino acids. V lost 1 base to trimming and J lost 5 bases; unmatched junction nucleotides: 7. Germline-derived CDR1 and CDR2 are SGHVS and FQNEAQ. DNA for the CDR3: TGTGCCAGCAGCTTAGATTACAGGGGCGGGTATGGCTACACCTTC. Encoded protein: CASSLDYRGGYGYTF.

The chain is built from TRBV10-3 and TRBJ1-2, with D hard to call. Trimming cost V 2 bases and J 6 bases, with 16 bases left between them. The CDR3 is 15 amino acids. Per germline, CDR1 ENHRY and CDR2 SYGVKD. The CDR3 nucleotides read TGTGCCATCAGTGAGATCGAGGGTAAGGCGGATGGCTACACCTTC. This codes for CAISEIEGKADGYTF.

The gene calls are TRBV6-5 and TRBJ2-5; 11 bases agree with TRBD2. Germline CDR1 is MNHEY and CDR2 is SVGAGI. Losses at the gene ends were 4 bases for V and 11 bases for J; bases not matched to a gene: 12. There are 15 residues in the CDR3. The CDR3 DNA sequence: TGTGCCAGCAGTTTTTTAGCGGGAGGGAGTTTGGGGCAGTACTTC. The encoded protein is CASSFLAGGSLGQYF.

This sequence joins TRBV9 and TRBJ1-2; 9 bases are a match to TRBD1. The CDR3 totals 15 residues. CDR1 is SGDLS and CDR2 is YYNGEE in the germline V gene. V gave up 3 bases and J gave up 3 bases; unmatched junction bases: 6. Written as DNA, the CDR3 is TGTGCCAGCAGCGGAGGGGGGACAGGGCACTATGGCTACACCTTC. Translation gives CASSGGGTGHYGYTF.

CDR3 coding DNA: TGCGCCAGCAGCTTGGGGGGACAGGGAGGGAATGGCTACACCTTC. This gives the protein CASSLGGQGGNGYTF. The chain combines TRBV5-1 with TRBJ1-2; 9 bases are a match to TRBD1. Germline lookup yields CDR1 SGHRS and CDR2 YFSETQ. This CDR3 comprises 15 residues. J gave up 6 bases and V 0 bases, and 6 bases lay outside the gene matches. The full variable domain, completed using reference TRBV5-1 and TRBJ1-2, is KAGVTQTPRYLIKTRGQQVTLSCSPISGHRSVSWYQQTPGQGLQFLFEYFSETQRNKGNFPGRFSGRQFSNSRSEMNVSTLELGDSALYLCASSLGGQGGNGYTFGSGTRLTVV.

V usage is TRBV18 and J usage is TRBJ1-1; 8 nucleotides align to TRBD1. Germline values: CDR1 KGHSH, CDR2 LQKENI. The junction had 10 bases not matched to a gene; V was cut back by 0 bases and J by 4 bases. The CDR3 length is 17 residues. The CDR3 here is CASSPPMGTGFGTEAFF. The DNA for the CDR3 is TGTGCCAGCTCACCACCGATGGGGACAGGTTTTGGCACTGAAGCTTTCTTT.

The chain combines TRBV6-4 with TRBJ2-3, with a tentative D call TRBD2 (7 bases). Trimming removed 6 bases at V and 0 bases at J, with 22 bases between. This CDR3 is 18 amino acids long. CDR1 is MRHNA and CDR2 is SNTAGT in the germline V gene. In DNA form, the CDR3 reads TGTGCCAGCAGCCCCGGGGGGCACTTCGAAGCTAGCACAGATACGCAGTATTTT. As protein: CASSPGGHFEASTDTQYF.

The rearrangement uses TRBV6-5 and TRBJ1-4; 7 nucleotides align to TRBD1. The CDR3 runs to 14 residues. Trimming cost V 6 bases and J 3 bases; bases outside gene matches: 4. Germline V gene data show CDR1 as MNHEY and CDR2 as SVGAGI. The CDR3: CASRFGTANEKLFF. For the CDR3, the DNA is TGTGCCAGCAGGTTTGGGACAGCTAATGAAAAACTGTTTTTT.

This chain connects TRBV18 to TRBJ2-7; 11 bases fit TRBD2. This CDR3 is built from 15 residues. Germline V CDR1 and CDR2: KGHSH, LQKENI. V lost 5 bases to trimming and J lost 2 bases; unmatched junction nucleotides: 5. The DNA of the CDR3 is TGTGCCAGCTCAGCGGGACTAGCGGTCACCTACGAGCAGTACTTC. Amino acid sequence: CASSAGLAVTYEQYF.

This rearrangement joins TRBV18 to TRBJ2-3; TRBD2 agrees at 7 bases. V shed 3 bases, J shed 0 bases, and the junction held 0 bases outside the gene matches. The CDR3 loop spans 14 amino acids. Germline V gives CDR1 KGHSH, CDR2 LQKENI. CDR3 region: CASSPGLSTDTQYF. The CDR3 bases are TGTGCCAGCTCACCGGGACTAAGCACAGATACGCAGTATTTT.